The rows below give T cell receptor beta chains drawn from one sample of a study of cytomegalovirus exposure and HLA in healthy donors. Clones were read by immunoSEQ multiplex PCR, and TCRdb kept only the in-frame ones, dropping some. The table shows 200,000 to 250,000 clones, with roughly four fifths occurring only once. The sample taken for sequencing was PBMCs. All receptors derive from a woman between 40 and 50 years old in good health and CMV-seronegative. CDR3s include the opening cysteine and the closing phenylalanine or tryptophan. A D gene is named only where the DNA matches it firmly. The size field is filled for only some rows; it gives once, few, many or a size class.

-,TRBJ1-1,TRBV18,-,TGTGCCACGCTACGGACACAGAACACTGAAGCTTTCTTT,CATLRTQNTEAFF
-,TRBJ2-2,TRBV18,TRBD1,TGTGCCAGCTCCCTGGAGGACAGGACGTACACCGGGGAGCTGTTTTTT,CASSLEDRTYTGELFF
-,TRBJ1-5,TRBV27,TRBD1,TGTGCCAGCAGTTTTACAGGGGGCGATCAGCCCCAGCATTTT,CASSFTGGDQPQHF
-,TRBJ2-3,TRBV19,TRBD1,TGTGCCAGTAGTACCCGGACAGGAGATACGCAGTATTTT,CASSTRTGDTQYF
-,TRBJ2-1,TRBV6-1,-,TGTGCCAGCAGTGAATGGGGCGGTTCCTACAATGAGCAGTTCTTC,CASSEWGGSYNEQFF
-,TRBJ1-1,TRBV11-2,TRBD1,TGTGCCAGCAGCCAGGACAGGGAGTGGGCTTTCTTT,CASSQDREWAFF
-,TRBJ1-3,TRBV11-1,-,TGTGCCAGCAGCTGGACATCGGGTCTCTCTGGAAACACCATATATTTT,CASSWTSGLSGNTIYF
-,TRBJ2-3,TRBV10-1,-,TGCGCCAGCAGGCCGACTAGTTCAGATACGCAGTATTTT,CASRPTSSDTQYF
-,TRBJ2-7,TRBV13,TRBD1,TGTGCCAGCAGCTTAAGAGCCAGGGCGCGACAGGGTTTCTACGAGCAGTACTTC,CASSLRARARQGFYEQYF
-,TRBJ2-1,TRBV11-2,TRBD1,TGTGCCAGCAGCTTGACAAGGGTGGGACAGGGGGTCTACAATGAGCAGTTCTTC,CASSLTRVGQGVYNEQFF
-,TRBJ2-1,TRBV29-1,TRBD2,TGCAGCGTTGAAGGAGGTGTGACTAGCGGGAAGTACAATGAGCAGTTCTTC,CSVEGGVTSGKYNEQFF
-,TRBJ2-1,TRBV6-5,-,TGTGCCAGCAGTTCAGGGGACGGCAATGAGCAGTTCTTC,CASSSGDGNEQFF
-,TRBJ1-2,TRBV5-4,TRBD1,TGTGCCAGCACCCCGAACAGGGGAGCCCAACATGGCTACACCTTC,CASTPNRGAQHGYTF
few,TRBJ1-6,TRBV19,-,TGTGCCAGTAGCCCAGGGGCCGCGTCACCCCTCCACTTT,CASSPGAASPLHF
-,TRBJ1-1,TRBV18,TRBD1,TGTGCCAGCTCACCTACGACAGGGATGGACACTGAAGCTTTCTTT,CASSPTTGMDTEAFF
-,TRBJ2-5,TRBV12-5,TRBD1,TGTGCTAGTGGTCCCGGGACAGTCCAAGAGACCCAGTACTTC,CASGPGTVQETQYF
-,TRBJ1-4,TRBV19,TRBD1,TGTGCCAGTAGGGCAAGGACAGGGACTAATGAAAAACTGTTTTTT,CASRARTGTNEKLFF
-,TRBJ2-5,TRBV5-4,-,TGTGCCAGCAGCTTGCGGGGGAGCCAAGAGACCCAGTACTTC,CASSLRGSQETQYF
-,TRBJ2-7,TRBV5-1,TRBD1,TGCGCCAGCAGCCTCACAGGGGAGTCCTACTACGAGCAGTACTTC,CASSLTGESYYEQYF
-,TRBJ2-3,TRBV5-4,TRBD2,TGTGCCAGCAGCTTGGCCGGCGGGGGACTTGGGGATACGCAGTATTTT,CASSLAGGGLGDTQYF